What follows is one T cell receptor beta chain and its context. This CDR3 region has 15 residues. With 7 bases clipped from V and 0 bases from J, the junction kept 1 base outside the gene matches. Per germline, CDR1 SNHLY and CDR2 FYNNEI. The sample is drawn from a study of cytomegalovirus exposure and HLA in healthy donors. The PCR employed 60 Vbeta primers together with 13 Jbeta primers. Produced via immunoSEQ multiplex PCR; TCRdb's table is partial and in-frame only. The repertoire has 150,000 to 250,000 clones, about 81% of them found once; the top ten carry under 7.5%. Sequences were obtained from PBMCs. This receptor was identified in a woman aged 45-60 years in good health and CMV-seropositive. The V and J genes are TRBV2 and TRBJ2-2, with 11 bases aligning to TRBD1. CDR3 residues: CASTGQGANTGELFF. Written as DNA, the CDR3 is TGTGCCAGCACGGGACAGGGGGCGAACACCGGGGAGCTGTTTTTT.